This is a list of T cell receptor beta chains from one sample in a study of HIV-infected patients and healthy controls. TCRdb redid the calling of the 5' RACE reads with MiXCR, one entry per CDR3 protein. The table lists 7,000 to 8,500 distinct CDR3 sequences, 5% to 6.5% of them singletons. The specimen comprised blood, sampled before antiretroviral therapy. Receptors were obtained from an adult with HIV infection. Each CDR3 is given with its conserved first and last residue. Fields, in order: D gene, clone size, J gene, V gene, CDR3 DNA, CDR3 protein. The D gene is left open where the match is weak. Not every row has a clone size; where given, it reads once, few, many or a size class.

NA,many,TRBJ2-1,TRBV12-3/TRBV12-4,TGTGCCAGCAGTTTTAAGGATGAGCAGTTCTTC,CASSFKDEQFF
NA,NA,TRBJ1-5,TRBV4-1,TGCGCCAGCAGCCAAGGGGACAGCAATCAGCCCCAGCATTTT,CASSQGDSNQPQHF
NA,medium-sized,TRBJ2-5,TRBV30,TGTGCCTGTTCGGACAGTCGTATACAAGAGACCCAGTACTTC,CACSDSRIQETQYF
TRBD1,many,TRBJ2-7,TRBV7-2,TGTGCCAGCAGCCCGGCCGGGACAGCGGCCTACGAGCAGTACTTC,CASSPAGTAAYEQYF
NA,NA,TRBJ2-5,TRBV4-2,TGTGCCAGCAGCCAAGATATCACGAAAGAGACCCAGTACTTC,CASSQDITKETQYF
NA,many,TRBJ2-1,TRBV7-9,TGTGCCAGCAGCCCCCCGGCAGGCGGAGAAGAGCAGTTCTTC,CASSPPAGGEEQFF
NA,medium-sized,TRBJ2-5,TRBV2,TGTGCCAGCAGTGAAGCTTCTGCCCCCCAGTACTTC,CASSEASAPQYF
TRBD1,many,TRBJ2-1,TRBV6-5,TGTGCCAGCAGCCGGACAGGGCAGGGTGAGCAGTTCTTC,CASSRTGQGEQFF
TRBD1,medium-sized,TRBJ2-3,TRBV5-1,TGCGCCAGCAGCCTCGACAGGGGGCGCATAGATACGCAGTATTTT,CASSLDRGRIDTQYF
NA,few,TRBJ2-2,TRBV12-3/TRBV12-4,TGTGCCAGCAGTTTAGCGTACGGAACCACCGGGGAGCTGTTTTTT,CASSLAYGTTGELFF
NA,medium-sized,TRBJ1-1,TRBV2,TGTGCCAGCAGTGAATTTTTCACTGAAGCTTTCTTT,CASSEFFTEAFF
NA,medium-sized,TRBJ2-1,TRBV3-1,TGTGCCAGCAGCCAATATCGAGGATCCGACAATGAGCAGTTCTTC,CASSQYRGSDNEQFF
TRBD1,medium-sized,TRBJ1-1,TRBV7-2,TGTGCCAGCAGTTTTAAAGGACAGGGCGAAGCTTTCTTT,CASSFKGQGEAFF
NA,many,TRBJ2-1,TRBV24-1,TGTGCCACCAGTGATTTCGCTCAGGGGCTTCAGCAGTTCTTC,CATSDFAQGLQQFF
NA,many,TRBJ2-5,TRBV27,TGTGCCAGCAGTGCAAAAGACGGGTCCCAGGAAGAGACCCAGTACTTC,CASSAKDGSQEETQYF
NA,many,TRBJ1-5,TRBV20-1,TGCAGTGCTAGAGCTCCGGACAGCCCAGATCAGCCCCAGCATTTT,CSARAPDSPDQPQHF
NA,medium-sized,TRBJ2-3,TRBV20-1,TGCAGTGCTCCACTTGGGGGGGGGGGCCCGTCAGATACGCAGTATTTT,CSAPLGGGGPSDTQYF
NA,many,TRBJ1-6,TRBV9,TGTGCCAGCAGCGTAGGACTGGTTAATTCACCCCTCCACTTT,CASSVGLVNSPLHF
NA,medium-sized,TRBJ2-3,TRBV29-1,TGCAGCGTTGAAAGGGGCCTCGGCAGGGCCCCCGCAGATACGCAGTATTTT,CSVERGLGRAPADTQYF
TRBD1,medium-sized,TRBJ2-2,TRBV29-1,TGCAGCGTTGCCGGACAGGGCGGTGCCACCGGGGAGCTGTTTTTT,CSVAGQGGATGELFF
NA,few,TRBJ1-2,TRBV7-9,TGTGCCAGCAGCCTACAGGGTGGCGTAAATGGCTACACCTTC,CASSLQGGVNGYTF
NA,few,TRBJ1-2,TRBV12-3/TRBV12-4,TGTGCCAGCAGTTTCGGGACATCGAACTATGGCTACACCTTC,CASSFGTSNYGYTF